This is a list of T cell receptor beta chains from one sample in a study of T cell changes during pregnancy in multiple sclerosis. Sequenced by immunoSEQ multiplex PCR; TCRdb stores in-frame clones only, minus some. The profile covers 60,000 to 90,000 clones, with approximately 91% appearing a single time and 1.9% taken by the ten largest. The sample was peripheral blood, taken before pregnancy. The receptors stem from a female donor with multiple sclerosis, enrolled in a pregnancy study. Both conserved end residues are part of each CDR3. D genes are given only for firm matches. The size of a clone is reported for some rows only, either as once, few or many, or as a class for expanded clones.

V	D	size	J	CDR3	DNA
TRBV6-1	TRBD1	NA	TRBJ1-3	CASSERWTGFSGNTIYF	TGTGCCAGCAGTGAACGATGGACAGGGTTCTCTGGAAACACCATATATTTT
TRBV28	NA	NA	TRBJ1-1	CASSSEKGHQNTEAFF	TGTGCCAGCAGTTCAGAGAAGGGACACCAGAACACTGAAGCTTTCTTT
TRBV6-6	TRBD2	NA	TRBJ2-1	CASSWEGYNEQFF	TGTGCCAGCAGTTGGGAGGGATACAATGAGCAGTTCTTC
TRBV4-3	TRBD1	NA	TRBJ1-1	CASSQRYGTGPFMNTEAFF	TGCGCCAGCAGCCAAAGGTATGGGACAGGACCTTTCATGAACACTGAAGCTTTCTTT
TRBV4-1	TRBD1	NA	TRBJ1-2	CASSPPGQGWGYGYTF	TGCGCCAGCAGCCCGCCGGGACAGGGATGGGGCTATGGCTACACCTTC
TRBV7-2	NA	NA	TRBJ1-4	CASSLTSGSEKLFF	TGTGCCAGCAGCTTGACGTCAGGAAGTGAAAAACTGTTTTTT
TRBV19	NA	NA	TRBJ1-1	CASSIVTGSTEAFF	TGTGCCAGTAGTATAGTAACAGGTAGCACTGAAGCTTTCTTT
TRBV5-6	TRBD2	NA	TRBJ2-3	CASSRPGLAGRDGYF	TGTGCCAGCAGCCGACCGGGACTAGCGGGTCGGGATGGGTATTTT
TRBV18	NA	NA	TRBJ1-2	CASAPWAGNYGYTF	TGTGCCAGCGCCCCATGGGCAGGGAACTATGGCTACACCTTC
TRBV6-1	TRBD2	NA	TRBJ2-1	CASSTGTSGGDEQFF	TGTGCCAGCAGTACCGGGACTAGCGGGGGGGATGAGCAGTTCTTC
TRBV6-1	TRBD2	NA	TRBJ2-7	CASSEQGLVAYEQYF	TGTGCCAGCAGTGAGCAAGGACTAGTAGCCTACGAGCAGTACTTC
TRBV6-5	TRBD1	NA	TRBJ1-1	CAIRQGAGEAFF	TGTGCCATCCGACAGGGGGCAGGTGAAGCTTTCTTT
TRBV6-6	NA	NA	TRBJ1-5	CASCDRSNQPQHF	TGTGCCAGTTGTGACAGGAGCAATCAGCCCCAGCATTTT
TRBV6-1	NA	NA	TRBJ2-5	CASMIFRSGETQYF	TGTGCCAGCATGATATTCAGGTCAGGGGAGACCCAGTACTTC
TRBV13	NA	NA	TRBJ1-5	CASSPAGSNQPQHF	TGTGCCAGCAGCCCTGCAGGGAGCAATCAGCCCCAGCATTTT
TRBV5-1	NA	NA	TRBJ1-5	CASRETENQPQHF	TGCGCCAGCAGAGAGACAGAAAATCAGCCCCAGCATTTT
TRBV5-1	TRBD1	NA	TRBJ1-6	CASSLVDRVNSPLHF	TGCGCCAGCAGCTTGGTGGACAGGGTTAATTCACCCCTCCACTTT
TRBV5-4	NA	NA	TRBJ2-3	CASSLGGVGDTQYF	TGTGCCAGCAGCTTGGGCGGGGTGGGAGATACGCAGTATTTT
TRBV10-2	NA	NA	TRBJ1-2	CASLELLESTGLTNGYTF	TGCGCCAGTCTAGAACTCTTGGAGAGTACAGGGTTAACTAACGGCTACACCTTC
TRBV5-1	NA	NA	TRBJ2-1	CASSFRGAGVDEQFF	TGCGCCAGCAGCTTTCGGGGGGCGGGAGTGGATGAGCAGTTCTTC
TRBV6-5	TRBD1	NA	TRBJ1-4	CASSLGGGGHEKLFF	TGTGCCAGCAGTCTAGGGGGCGGGGGGCATGAAAAACTGTTTTTT
TRBV30	NA	NA	TRBJ2-7	CAWSTGLGNEQYF	TGTGCCTGGAGTACCGGACTCGGGAACGAGCAGTACTTC
TRBV7-8	NA	NA	TRBJ1-2	CASSSGPGLGYTF	TGTGCCAGCAGCTCCGGGCCAGGGTTAGGCTACACCTTC
TRBV28	NA	few	TRBJ1-2	CASSLRPRGGYTF	TGTGCCAGCAGTTTACGGCCACGAGGTGGCTACACCTTC
TRBV9	TRBD2	NA	TRBJ2-1	CASSVVASGGPSYNEQFF	TGTGCCAGCAGCGTAGTGGCTAGCGGGGGGCCCTCCTACAATGAGCAGTTCTTC
TRBV19	NA	NA	TRBJ1-3	CASTPYLGSLEPDTIYF	TGTGCCAGTACCCCCTACTTGGGGAGTCTAGAGCCGGACACCATATATTTT
TRBV18	NA	NA	TRBJ1-4	CASSPRVESPTTNEKLFF	TGTGCCAGCTCACCTCGGGTGGAGTCCCCGACAACTAATGAAAAACTGTTTTTT
TRBV28	TRBD1	NA	TRBJ1-2	CASSSLDRVSGYTF	TGTGCCAGCAGCAGCTTGGACAGGGTTTCTGGCTACACCTTC
TRBV12-5	NA	NA	TRBJ2-3	CASGLGLTDTQYF	TGTGCTAGTGGTTTGGGTCTCACAGATACGCAGTATTTT
TRBV6-1	NA	NA	TRBJ1-5	CASSGHRAWGNQPQHF	TGTGCCAGCAGTGGGCACAGGGCGTGGGGCAATCAGCCCCAGCATTTT
TRBV4-1	TRBD1	NA	TRBJ2-7	CASSHPDRPGNEQYF	TGCGCCAGCAGCCACCCGGACAGGCCGGGCAACGAGCAGTACTTC
TRBV18	TRBD1	NA	TRBJ2-1	CASSLEGQTPYNEQFF	TGTGCCAGCTCACTAGAGGGACAGACCCCCTACAATGAGCAGTTCTTC
TRBV10-3	NA	NA	TRBJ2-5	CAISESSWLLQETQYF	TGTGCCATCAGTGAGTCAAGCTGGTTACTTCAAGAGACCCAGTACTTC
TRBV27	NA	NA	TRBJ1-4	CASSGGATNEKLFF	TGTGCCAGCAGTGGGGGGGCAACTAATGAAAAACTGTTTTTT
TRBV5-1	NA	NA	TRBJ2-3	CAISDGHTDTQYF	TGCGCCATCTCCGATGGACACACAGATACGCAGTATTTT
TRBV28	TRBD1	NA	TRBJ1-4	CASSYYRGRDEKLFF	TGTGCCAGCAGTTATTACAGGGGTAGAGATGAAAAACTGTTTTTT
TRBV4-1	NA	NA	TRBJ1-2	CASSQDLRAGYTF	TGCGCCAGCAGCCAAGATTTGAGGGCTGGCTACACCTTC
TRBV7-2	NA	NA	TRBJ2-5	CASSSVRRAGQETQYF	TGTGCCAGCAGCTCCGTTAGGCGGGCCGGACAAGAGACCCAGTACTTC
TRBV6-1	NA	NA	TRBJ1-1	CASGRHPREAFF	TGTGCCAGCGGGAGACACCCTCGTGAAGCTTTCTTT
TRBV15	TRBD2	NA	TRBJ2-3	CATSNKRGPGHTQYF	TGTGCCACCAGCAACAAGCGGGGGCCGGGCCATACGCAGTATTTT
TRBV2	NA	NA	TRBJ1-2	CASSTEDTNYGYTF	TGTGCCAGCAGTACAGAGGACACTAACTATGGCTACACCTTC